This note documents a single T cell receptor (beta chain) sequence. The entry originates in a study of long-term antiretroviral therapy in people with HIV. V was trimmed by 7 bases and J by 1 base, leaving 16 bases between them. The CDR3 extends over 15 amino acids. CDR1 is SNHLY, CDR2 FYNNEI, per germline. The immunoSEQ assay was v3.0, run at survey level. TCRdb keeps only in-frame clones here, not all; method: immunoSEQ multiplex PCR. The sample carries tens of thousands of clones, 65% to 80% recorded once. The origin of this receptor is a woman between 35 and 50 years old with HIV. Sequencing was performed on unsorted PBMCs, taken 0.5 years after starting antiretroviral therapy. The chain recombines TRBV2 with TRBJ1-1, with D perhaps matching TRBD1 (5 bases). The CDR3 DNA sequence: TGTGCCAGCATACTCGAACGGGGCCCGAACACTGAAGCTTTCTTT. It codes for CASILERGPNTEAFF.